Sequencing of this T cell receptor beta chain was carried out in a study of vaccination and CD4 T cells after COVID-19. This CDR3 is 18 amino acids long. The V segment lost 5 bases and the J segment 4 bases; nucleotides outside the gene matches: 17. CDR1 and CDR2 from the germline V gene are SGHAT and FQNNGV. The study, taken as a whole, reports: Within the convalescent patients, spike mono-reactivity was found in 304 of 307 vaccine-specific clones.

As to this clonotype: Its cognate antigen is unknown.

CD4+ T cells that had been cultured provided DNA sequenced with the Oncomine TCR Beta short-read assay. From the PCR reads, TCRdb called clonotypes with MiXCR, one entry per CDR3 protein. The profile shows 10,000 to 15,000 distinct CDR3 sequences, 55% to 65% of them singletons. Treatment: roughly 10-day PBMC culture with coronavirus spike peptide pools or control peptides (ViraFEST assay). These CD4+ T cells came from roughly eleven-day cultures by negative selection. The sample taken for sequencing was CD4+ T cells from blood, cultured in vitro. The chain uses TRBV11-2 and TRBJ1-1, with 9 nucleotides matching TRBD1. This receptor was identified in a human donor who had recovered from COVID-19. For the CDR3, the DNA is TGTGCCAGCAGCCCCTCGCTGGGACAGGGTGGGGGGGGCACTGAAGCTTTCTTT. Encoded protein: CASSPSLGQGGGGTEAFF.